The 5 T cell receptor beta chains given below trace back to one sample, sequenced in a study of technical replicates of blood from several donors. Data came from immunoSEQ multiplex PCR; TCRdb stores just in-frame clones and leaves some out. The sample yields 65,000 to 95,000 clones, around 94% seen once. The specimen sequenced was T cells isolated from PBMCs. The receptors derive from a human donor in good health.

This clone was observed once. The rearrangement uses TRBV25-1 and TRBJ1-2; maybe TRBD1 (6 bases). The V end was cut by 2 bases, the J end by 5 bases, with 15 bases between. Germline CDR1 and CDR2: MGHDK and SYGVNS. The CDR3 is 15 amino acids. The CDR3 coding sequence is TGTGCCAGCAGTGAAAGCGACAGGCTGCAGTATGGCTACACCTTC. Protein: CASSESDRLQYGYTF.

This chain connects TRBV5-1 to TRBJ1-1; 9 nucleotides line up with TRBD1. From germline, CDR1 is SGHRS and CDR2 YFSETQ. V lost 4 bases to trimming and J lost 6 bases; unmatched junction nucleotides: 7. This CDR3 comprises 14 residues. CDR3 nucleotides: TGCGCCAGCAGCGCCACAGGGGGCAGTCCTGAAGCTTTCTTT. It translates to CASSATGGSPEAFF.

A single count supports this clone. The chain is built from TRBV19 and TRBJ1-4; perhaps TRBD1 as D (6 bases). CDR1 is LNHDA and CDR2 is SQIVND in the germline V gene (reference sequence). The V gene lost 1 base and the J gene lost 8 bases, with 14 bases spanning the gap. The CDR3 totals 15 residues. This chain's CDR3 is CASSIGSRTGEKLFF. CDR3 coding DNA: TGTGCCAGTAGTATAGGATCGCGAACAGGGGAAAAACTGTTTTTT. Based on the CDR3 plus reference TRBV19 and TRBJ1-4, the full variable domain is DGGITQSPKYLFRKEGQNVTLSCEQNLNHDAMYWYRQDPGQGLRLIYYSQIVNDFQKGDIAEGYSVSREKKESFPLTVTSAQKNPTAFYLCASSIGSRTGEKLFFGSGTQLSVL.

This chain joins TRBV29-1 and TRBJ2-7; 16 bases are a match to TRBD2. This CDR3 contains 16 residues. The J segment lost 2 bases and the V segment lost 6 bases, leaving 7 bases of the junction unmatched. Germline CDR1 is SQVTM and CDR2 is ANQGSEA. CDR3 sequence reads: CSVAGTSGRGPYEQYF. CDR3 bases: TGCAGCGTGGCCGGGACTAGCGGGAGGGGCCCCTACGAGCAGTACTTC.

This sequence joins TRBV7-6 and TRBJ2-7; 11 positions agree with TRBD1. V was pared by 0 bases and J by 1 base, with 5 bases of the junction left unmatched. This CDR3 spans 17 amino acids. Germline V lookup: CDR1 SGHVS, CDR2 FNYEAQ. The CDR3, as DNA: TGTGCCAGCAGCTTAGCGGGGGGGACAGGGGGATCCTACGAGCAGTACTTC. The encoded protein is CASSLAGGTGGSYEQYF.